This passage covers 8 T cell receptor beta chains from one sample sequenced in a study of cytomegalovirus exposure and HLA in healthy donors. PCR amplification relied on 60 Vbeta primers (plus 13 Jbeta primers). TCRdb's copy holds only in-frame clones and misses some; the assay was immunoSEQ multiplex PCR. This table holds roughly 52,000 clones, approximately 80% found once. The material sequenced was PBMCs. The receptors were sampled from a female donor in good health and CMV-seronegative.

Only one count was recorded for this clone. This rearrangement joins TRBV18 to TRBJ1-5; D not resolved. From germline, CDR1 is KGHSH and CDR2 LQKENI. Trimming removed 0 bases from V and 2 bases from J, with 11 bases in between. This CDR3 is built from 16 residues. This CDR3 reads CASSPPSGNGNQPQHF. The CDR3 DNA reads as TGTGCCAGCTCACCACCGTCCGGGAACGGCAATCAGCCCCAGCATTTT. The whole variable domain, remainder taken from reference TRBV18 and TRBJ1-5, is NAGVMQNPRHLVRRRGQEARLRCSPMKGHSHVYWYRQLPEEGLKFMVYLQKENIIDESGMPKERFSAEFPKEGPSILRIQQVVRGDSAAYFCASSPPSGNGNQPQHFGDGTRLSIL.

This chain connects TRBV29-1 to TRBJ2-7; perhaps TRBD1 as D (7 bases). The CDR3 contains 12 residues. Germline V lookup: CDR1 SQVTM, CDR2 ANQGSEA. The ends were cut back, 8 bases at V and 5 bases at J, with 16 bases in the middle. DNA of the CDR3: TGCAGCATGGAGGGGGCTCGAAACGAGCAGTACTTC. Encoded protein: CSMEGARNEQYF.

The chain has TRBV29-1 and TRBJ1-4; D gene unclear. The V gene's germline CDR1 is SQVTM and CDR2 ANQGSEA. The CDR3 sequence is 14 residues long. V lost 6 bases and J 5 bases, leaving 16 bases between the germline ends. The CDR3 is CSVPDGTVNEKLFF. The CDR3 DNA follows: TGCAGCGTGCCCGACGGAACAGTGAATGAAAAACTGTTTTTT.

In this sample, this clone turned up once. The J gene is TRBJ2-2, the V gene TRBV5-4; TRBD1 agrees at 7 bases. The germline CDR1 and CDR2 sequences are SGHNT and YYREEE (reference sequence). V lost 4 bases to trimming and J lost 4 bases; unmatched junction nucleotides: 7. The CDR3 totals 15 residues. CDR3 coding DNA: TGTGCCAGCAGCCTACAGGGGCGAGGCACCGGGGAGCTGTTTTTT. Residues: CASSLQGRGTGELFF.

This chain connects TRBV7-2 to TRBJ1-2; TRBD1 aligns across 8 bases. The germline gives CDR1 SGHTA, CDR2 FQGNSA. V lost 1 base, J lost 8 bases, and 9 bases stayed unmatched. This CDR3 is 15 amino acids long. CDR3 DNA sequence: TGTGCCAGCAGCTTAGTGTTTGTTGCAGGGGGCGGCTACACCTTC. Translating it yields CASSLVFVAGGGYTF.

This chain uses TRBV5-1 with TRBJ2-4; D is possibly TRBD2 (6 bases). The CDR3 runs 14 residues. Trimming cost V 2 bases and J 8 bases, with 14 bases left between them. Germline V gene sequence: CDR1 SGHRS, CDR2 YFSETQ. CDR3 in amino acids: CASSFGGAFDIQYF. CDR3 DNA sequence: TGCGCCAGCAGCTTCGGAGGGGCCTTTGACATTCAGTACTTC.

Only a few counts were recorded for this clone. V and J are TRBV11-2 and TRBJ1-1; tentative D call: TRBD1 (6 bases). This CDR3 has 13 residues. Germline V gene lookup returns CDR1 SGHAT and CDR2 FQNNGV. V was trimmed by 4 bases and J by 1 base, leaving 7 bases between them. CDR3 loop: CASSSDRNTEAFF. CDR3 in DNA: TGTGCCAGCAGCTCGGACAGGAACACTGAAGCTTTCTTT.

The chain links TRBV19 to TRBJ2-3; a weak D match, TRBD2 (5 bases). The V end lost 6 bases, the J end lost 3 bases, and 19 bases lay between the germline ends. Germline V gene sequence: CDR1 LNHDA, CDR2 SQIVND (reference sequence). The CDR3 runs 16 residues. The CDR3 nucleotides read TGTGCCAGTAGCGCTGCAGAGGTTAGGAGGACAGATACGCAGTATTTT. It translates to CASSAAEVRRTDTQYF.